A single sample gave rise to the 19 T cell receptor beta chains below, sequenced in a study of T cells in Graves' hyperthyroidism and ophthalmopathy. What was amplified from RNA transcripts were TCR beta CDR3 regions. The TCR CDR3 first-round RT-PCR relied on the HTBI primer set. MiXCR was run by TCRdb on the multiplex PCR reads, yielding one entry per CDR3 protein. Of about 380,000 distinct CDR3 sequences in the sample, about 13% were seen once. The sequenced sample was blood. The receptors were gathered from a man aged 30 to 39 with Graves' hyperthyroidism that later progressed to Graves' ophthalmopathy.

This clonotype has at least ten counts. The rearrangement uses TRBV2 and TRBJ2-5; D remains unclear. The CDR3 has 11 residues. Germline V lookup: CDR1 SNHLY, CDR2 FYNNEI. V was trimmed by 1 base and J by 9 bases, leaving 6 bases between them. The CDR3 loop is CASSEVGAQYF. The CDR3, as DNA: TGTGCCAGCAGTGAAGTTGGGGCCCAGTACTTC.

Note on this clonotype: This clone may be a read error of a much larger clone one base away. V and J are TRBV3-1 and TRBJ1-2; D not certain. CDR1 LGHDT and CDR2 YNNKEL come from the germline V gene (reference sequence). CDR3 length: 14 residues. Trimming removed 4 bases from V and 0 bases from J, with 9 bases in between. The CDR3 loop reads CASSRYRANYGYTF. The CDR3 region has the DNA TGTGCCAGCAGCCGGTACAGAGCTAACTATGGCTACACCTTC.

This clonotype showed up many times. The V call is TRBV2, the J call TRBJ1-2, with 11 bases fitting TRBD1. Per the germline V gene, CDR1 is SNHLY and CDR2 is FYNNEI. The CDR3 has 18 amino acids. V lost 7 bases and J lost 4; bases outside the gene matches: 17. The CDR3 sequence: CASITNRTGGMRIYGYTF. As DNA, the CDR3 is TGTGCCAGCATTACCAATAGGACAGGGGGCATGCGCATCTATGGCTACACCTTC.

This clonotype was picked up many times. V and J are TRBV28 and TRBJ2-7; TRBD1 matches at 10 bases. Germline trimming cut 4 bases from V and 6 bases from J; bases unmatched to any gene: 3. The germline CDR1 and CDR2 sequences are MDHEN and SYDVKM. The CDR3 is made up of 13 amino acids. The CDR3 bases are TGTGCCAGCAGTTCGGGACAGGGGACCGAGCAGTACTTC. Its protein is CASSSGQGTEQYF.

This clonotype was seen a few times. The chain carries TRBV29-1 and TRBJ1-2, with D possibly TRBD1 on 5 matching bases. The CDR3 covers 13 residues. Germline V lookup: CDR1 SQVTM, CDR2 ANQGSEA. V was clipped by 2 bases and J by 0 bases, with 7 bases between them. CDR3: CSVESGANYGYTF. The CDR3 coding sequence is TGCAGCGTTGAATCGGGGGCTAACTATGGCTACACCTTC.

This clonotype occurred a few times. The V and J genes are TRBV13 and TRBJ1-4; D is uncertain. The V gene lost 5 bases and the J gene lost 3 bases, with 10 bases spanning the gap. This CDR3 has 14 amino acids. Germline values: CDR1 PRHDT, CDR2 FYEKMQ (reference sequence). The DNA of the CDR3 is TGTGCCAGCAGCCACAGAAAAGCTAATGAAAAACTGTTTTTT. Its translation: CASSHRKANEKLFF.

This clonotype has a handful of counts. V usage is TRBV7-6 and J usage is TRBJ2-7; 7 positions agree with TRBD1. The junction had 4 bases not matched to a gene; V was cut back by 1 base and J by 4 bases. Germline V CDR1 and CDR2: SGHVS, FNYEAQ. The CDR3 covers 14 residues. The CDR3 nucleotides are TGTGCCAGCAGCTTAGAGGGGGACAGATACGAGCAGTACTTC. The encoded protein is CASSLEGDRYEQYF.

Worth noting for this clonotype: A clone one base away is much larger, so this may be a read error. The chain has TRBV5-1 and TRBJ1-1; D gene uncertain. The V gene lost 4 bases and the J gene lost 3 bases, with 16 bases spanning the gap. The germline V gene has CDR1 SGHRS and CDR2 YFSETQ. The CDR3 runs 15 residues. CDR3 DNA: TGCGCCAGCAGCACCGGCGGACGGGTGGACACTGAAGCTTTCTTT. As protein: CASSTGGRVDTEAFF.

Many counts were recorded for this clonotype. J is TRBJ2-1 and V is TRBV5-1, with D unresolved. The CDR3 length is 14 residues. Trimming stripped 3 bases from V and 4 bases from J, with 11 bases between. Germline loops: CDR1 SGHRS, CDR2 YFSETQ. The CDR3 bases are TGCGCCAGCAGCTCTTCGACCGAGTACAATGAGCAGTTCTTC. It yields the protein CASSSSTEYNEQFF.

This clonotype came up a few times. The V call is TRBV4-2, the J call TRBJ1-4; D possibly corresponds to TRBD1 (5 bases). The CDR3 contains 18 residues. Germline V lookup: CDR1 LGHNA, CDR2 YNFKEQ. Trimming pared 0 bases from V and 3 bases from J, leaving 17 bases between. The CDR3 bases are TGTGCCAGCAGCCAAGATAGAGGGGCGGTCTGGCCTAATGAAAAACTGTTTTTT. This codes for CASSQDRGAVWPNEKLFF.

This chain uses TRBV6-1 with TRBJ2-7; 7 nucleotides line up with TRBD1. CDR3 length: 14 residues. Germline V CDR1 and CDR2: MNHNS, SASEGT. The junction had 8 bases not matched to a gene; V was cut back by 6 bases and J by 3 bases. CDR3 protein: CASSTRTGFYEQYF. For the CDR3, the DNA is TGTGCCAGCAGCACCCGGACAGGATTCTACGAGCAGTACTTC.

This clonotype was seen many times. The rearrangement uses TRBV20-1 and TRBJ1-6; possible D gene TRBD1, 5 bases. The germline V gene has CDR1 DFQATT and CDR2 SNEGSKA (reference sequence). The CDR3 is 13 residues long. The V end lost 2 bases, the J end lost 10 bases, and 12 bases lay between the germline ends. The CDR3 region has the DNA TGCAGTGCTAGAACAGGACAATTGTCACCCCTCCACTTT. Translation gives CSARTGQLSPLHF.

This clonotype occurred many times. The CDR3 nucleotides read TGCAGTGCTAGACCAGGGGTGGGAGATACGCAGTATTTT. Its protein is CSARPGVGDTQYF. The V and J genes are TRBV20-1 and TRBJ2-3, with D tentatively TRBD1 (6 bases). The CDR3 spans 13 residues. Germline CDR1 and CDR2: DFQATT and SNEGSKA (reference sequence). Trimming cost V 2 bases and J 5 bases, with 11 bases left between them.

This chain links TRBV7-9 with TRBJ2-5, with no clear D. The germline V and J ends were trimmed by 5 bases and 2 bases, with 9 bases remaining between them. The CDR3 sequence is 13 residues long. Germline CDR1 reads SEHNR; CDR2 reads FQNEAQ (reference sequence). CDR3 sequence reads: CASSENSQETQYF. For the CDR3, the DNA is TGTGCCAGCAGCGAGAACTCGCAAGAGACCCAGTACTTC.

DNA for the CDR3: TGTGCCAGCAGCCCTTATCCTAGCGGGGCCTACAATGAGCAGTTCTTC. Amino acid sequence: CASSPYPSGAYNEQFF. The rearrangement uses TRBV3-1 and TRBJ2-1; 9 positions agree with TRBD2. Germline trimming cut 4 bases from V and 2 bases from J; bases unmatched to any gene: 6. Germline V gene lookup returns CDR1 LGHDT and CDR2 YNNKEL (reference sequence). The CDR3 spans 16 residues.

This chain joins TRBV20-1 and TRBJ1-5; tentatively, D is TRBD1 (5 bases). Trimming pared 0 bases from V and 2 bases from J, leaving 14 bases between. CDR3 length: 16 residues. Germline-derived CDR1 and CDR2 are DFQATT and SNEGSKA (reference sequence). The CDR3 loop is CSARDFLGGGNQPQHF. CDR3 in DNA: TGCAGTGCTAGAGACTTCCTTGGGGGGGGCAATCAGCCCCAGCATTTT.

J is TRBJ2-7 and V is TRBV7-6; D call uncertain. Trimming cost V 0 bases and J 6 bases, with 9 bases left between them. In germline, CDR1 is SGHVS, CDR2 FNYEAQ. CDR3 length: 13 amino acids. The CDR3 spells CASSLAGSGEQYF. DNA for the CDR3: TGTGCCAGCAGCTTAGCCGGCTCCGGCGAGCAGTACTTC.

This clonotype came up once. The CDR3 end shows no conserved phenylalanine or tryptophan, and so a read error is likely. The DNA is left out, because the CDR3 cannot be placed on it with certainty; the CDR3 is given as TCRdb lists it. J is TRBJ1-1 and V is TRBV11-2. Germline V lookup: CDR1 SGHAT, CDR2 FQNNGV. The CDR3 region is 13 residues in length, termini included. CDR3 residues: CASSLATVIEAFV.

This clonotype was found a few times. The gene calls are TRBV20-1 and TRBJ1-2, with TRBD1 identical over 7 bases. The J segment lost 3 bases and the V segment lost 5 bases, leaving 6 bases of the junction unmatched. The CDR3 consists of 13 residues. Germline V gene lookup returns CDR1 DFQATT and CDR2 SNEGSKA (reference sequence). The chain's CDR3 is CSALGQADYGYTF. The CDR3 bases are TGCAGTGCTCTTGGACAGGCAGACTATGGCTACACCTTC.